This TCR beta chain was identified in a study of early T cells in non-severe SARS-CoV-2 infection. Study overall: From unsorted whole blood, bulk RNA was sequenced, and the chains remained unpaired.

Unique molecular identifiers tagged individual cDNA molecules. TCRdb called the 5' RACE reads again in MiXCR, with one record for every CDR3 protein. Counted here are 50,000 to 70,000 distinct CDR3 sequences, 8% to 10% occurring once; the ten biggest clones make up over 8.5%. Germline V gene data show CDR1 as LGHDT and CDR2 as YNNKEL (reference sequence). With 3 bases clipped from V and 2 bases from J, the junction kept 1 base outside the gene matches. The length of the CDR3 is 14 residues. General study results and limits: VDJdb-based annotation leaned toward anti-spike CD8 responses and missed private and CD4 specificities.

This clonotype was seen repeatedly, ten times or more. As yet, its antigen is unknown. The receptor was isolated from an adult who was a healthcare worker with PCR-confirmed SARS-CoV-2 infection or an uninfected control (not recorded which). The chain combines TRBV3-1 with TRBJ2-7, with 10 bases identical to TRBD2. The sample consisted of whole blood. The CDR3 bases are TGTGCCAGCAGCCAGAGCGGGAGGGCCTACGAGCAGTACTTC. Translating it yields CASSQSGRAYEQYF.